This T cell receptor (beta chain) was profiled in a study of blood T cell repertoires in COVID-19. Study summary: Acute and convalescent COVID-19 samples came from the United States, Italy and Spain. PBMCs, B-cell-depleted T cells, or T cells were the source of the cDNA or gDNA that made up the material.

The CDR3 is made up of 13 amino acids. Trimming shortened V by 7 bases and J by 6 bases, and 12 bases separated the two germline ends. As processed by the authors: Researchers report that nucleated cell counts were estimated from reference gene primer amplification. Profiling relied on immunoSEQ multiplex PCR, and the TCRdb table lists in-frame clones only, not all of them. That table furnishes V, J and clone size, whereas the DNA furnished D and trimming. The sample shows about 190,000 clones, 65% to 80% of them seen only once. This chain links TRBV12-3 or TRBV12-4 with TRBJ2-2, with D maybe TRBD2 (5 bases). The specimen sequenced was peripheral blood. This TCR came from a woman aged 45-60 years with acute or convalescent COVID-19. CDR3 DNA sequence: TGTGCCAGCATGAGGGTGGGTGCCGGGGAGCTGTTTTTT. This translates into CASMRVGAGELFF.